This TCR beta chain was captured in a study of T-cell reconstitution after alpha-beta-depleted transplantation in children. Study-level results: About two months after transplant, alpha-beta T cells reportedly came from several hundred expanded graft clones. Among T cells one year after transplant, newly produced cells accounted for most counts and diversity.

The library targeted TCRbeta and was prepared with unique molecular identifiers. TCRdb itself ran the PCR reads through MiXCR, one entry per CDR3 protein. In the table there are around 800,000 distinct CDR3 sequences, 16% of which are singletons. The CDR3 is made up of 15 amino acids. J lost 0 bases, V lost 0 bases, and 1 base had no gene match. Germline V gene sequence: CDR1 MGHRA, CDR2 YSYEKL. A remark on this clonotype: The antigen remains unidentified.

The source of this sequence is a male patient younger than 18 who had a stem cell transplant for acute lymphoblastic leukemia, so the T cells may come from the graft donor. Material: PBMCs, mostly from graft donor cells, obtained 360 days after TCRalphabeta/CD19-depleted stem cell transplant. The chain carries TRBV4-1 and TRBJ1-1, with 7 bases aligning to TRBD1. CDR3 amino acids: CASSQEGGLNTEAFF. CDR3 sequence (DNA): TGCGCCAGCAGCCAAGAAGGGGGCCTGAACACTGAAGCTTTCTTT.